A selection of T cell receptor beta chains follows, all from one sample in a study of T cells after yellow fever vaccination. TCRdb re-analysed the 5' RACE reads in MiXCR, keeping a single row per CDR3 protein. The repertoire has under 250,000 distinct CDR3 sequences, approximately 3% of them found once; the top ten carry around 3.2%. The source material was CD4+ T cells sorted from PBMCs, sampled 10 days after the yellow fever booster vaccination. These TCRs come from a man younger than 30 who received the YFV17D yellow fever vaccine. The CDR3 runs from the conserved cysteine through the conserved F or W. The D gene is left open where the match is weak. The size field is filled for only some rows; it gives once, few, many or a size class.

v_call,j_call,clone_size,d_call,cdr3_aa,cdr3_nt
TRBV5-1,TRBJ1-3,few,TRBD1,CASSSGTGLGNTIYF,TGCGCCAGCAGCTCCGGGACAGGGTTAGGAAACACCATATATTTT
TRBV6-2/TRBV6-3,TRBJ2-1,NA,NA,CASSQDHSGYSYNEQFF,TGTGCCAGCAGTCAGGATCACTCAGGATACTCCTACAATGAGCAGTTCTTC
TRBV4-1,TRBJ2-1,NA,NA,CASSRGDSFSYNEQFF,TGCGCCAGCAGCCGAGGGGACTCCTTCTCCTACAATGAGCAGTTCTTC
TRBV20-1,TRBJ2-3,few,NA,CSAAAGSIPDTQYF,TGCAGTGCCGCCGCAGGGAGTATCCCAGATACGCAGTATTTT
TRBV5-1,TRBJ1-2,many,NA,CASSPRTASYGYTF,TGCGCCAGCAGCCCGCGGACAGCGTCCTATGGCTACACCTTC
TRBV6-5,TRBJ1-1,NA,TRBD1,CASSFKDRVTEAFF,TGTGCCAGCAGTTTCAAGGACAGGGTCACTGAAGCTTTCTTT
TRBV5-1,TRBJ2-5,few,NA,CASSDNRVKGETQYF,TGCGCCAGCAGCGATAACAGGGTTAAGGGGGAGACCCAGTACTTC
TRBV7-2,TRBJ2-1,many,NA,CASSLGRGQLDEQFF,TGTGCCAGCAGCTTAGGTCGGGGACAACTCGATGAGCAGTTCTTC
TRBV20-1,TRBJ1-1,many,NA,CSARRRRGPNTEAFF,TGCAGTGCTAGACGCCGACGGGGACCGAACACTGAAGCTTTCTTT
TRBV27,TRBJ2-1,NA,TRBD1,CASRPGGSWNEQFF,TGTGCCAGCAGACCAGGGGGAAGCTGGAATGAGCAGTTCTTC